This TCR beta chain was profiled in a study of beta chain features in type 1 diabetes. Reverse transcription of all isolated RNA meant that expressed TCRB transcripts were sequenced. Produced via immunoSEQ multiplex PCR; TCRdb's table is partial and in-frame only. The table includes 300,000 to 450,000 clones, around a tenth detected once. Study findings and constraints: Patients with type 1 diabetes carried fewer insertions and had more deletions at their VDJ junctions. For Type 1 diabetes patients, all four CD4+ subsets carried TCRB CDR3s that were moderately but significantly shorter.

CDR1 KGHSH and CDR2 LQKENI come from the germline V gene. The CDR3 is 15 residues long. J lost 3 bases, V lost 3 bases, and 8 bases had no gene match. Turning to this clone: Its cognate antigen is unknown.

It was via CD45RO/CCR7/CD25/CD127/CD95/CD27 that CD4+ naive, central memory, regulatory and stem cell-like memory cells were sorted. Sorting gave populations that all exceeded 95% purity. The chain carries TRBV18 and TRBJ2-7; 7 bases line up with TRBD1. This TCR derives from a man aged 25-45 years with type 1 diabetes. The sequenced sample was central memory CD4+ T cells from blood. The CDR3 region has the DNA TGTGCCAGCTCACCCCCCGGACAGGTGGGCTACGAGCAGTACTTC. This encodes CASSPPGQVGYEQYF.